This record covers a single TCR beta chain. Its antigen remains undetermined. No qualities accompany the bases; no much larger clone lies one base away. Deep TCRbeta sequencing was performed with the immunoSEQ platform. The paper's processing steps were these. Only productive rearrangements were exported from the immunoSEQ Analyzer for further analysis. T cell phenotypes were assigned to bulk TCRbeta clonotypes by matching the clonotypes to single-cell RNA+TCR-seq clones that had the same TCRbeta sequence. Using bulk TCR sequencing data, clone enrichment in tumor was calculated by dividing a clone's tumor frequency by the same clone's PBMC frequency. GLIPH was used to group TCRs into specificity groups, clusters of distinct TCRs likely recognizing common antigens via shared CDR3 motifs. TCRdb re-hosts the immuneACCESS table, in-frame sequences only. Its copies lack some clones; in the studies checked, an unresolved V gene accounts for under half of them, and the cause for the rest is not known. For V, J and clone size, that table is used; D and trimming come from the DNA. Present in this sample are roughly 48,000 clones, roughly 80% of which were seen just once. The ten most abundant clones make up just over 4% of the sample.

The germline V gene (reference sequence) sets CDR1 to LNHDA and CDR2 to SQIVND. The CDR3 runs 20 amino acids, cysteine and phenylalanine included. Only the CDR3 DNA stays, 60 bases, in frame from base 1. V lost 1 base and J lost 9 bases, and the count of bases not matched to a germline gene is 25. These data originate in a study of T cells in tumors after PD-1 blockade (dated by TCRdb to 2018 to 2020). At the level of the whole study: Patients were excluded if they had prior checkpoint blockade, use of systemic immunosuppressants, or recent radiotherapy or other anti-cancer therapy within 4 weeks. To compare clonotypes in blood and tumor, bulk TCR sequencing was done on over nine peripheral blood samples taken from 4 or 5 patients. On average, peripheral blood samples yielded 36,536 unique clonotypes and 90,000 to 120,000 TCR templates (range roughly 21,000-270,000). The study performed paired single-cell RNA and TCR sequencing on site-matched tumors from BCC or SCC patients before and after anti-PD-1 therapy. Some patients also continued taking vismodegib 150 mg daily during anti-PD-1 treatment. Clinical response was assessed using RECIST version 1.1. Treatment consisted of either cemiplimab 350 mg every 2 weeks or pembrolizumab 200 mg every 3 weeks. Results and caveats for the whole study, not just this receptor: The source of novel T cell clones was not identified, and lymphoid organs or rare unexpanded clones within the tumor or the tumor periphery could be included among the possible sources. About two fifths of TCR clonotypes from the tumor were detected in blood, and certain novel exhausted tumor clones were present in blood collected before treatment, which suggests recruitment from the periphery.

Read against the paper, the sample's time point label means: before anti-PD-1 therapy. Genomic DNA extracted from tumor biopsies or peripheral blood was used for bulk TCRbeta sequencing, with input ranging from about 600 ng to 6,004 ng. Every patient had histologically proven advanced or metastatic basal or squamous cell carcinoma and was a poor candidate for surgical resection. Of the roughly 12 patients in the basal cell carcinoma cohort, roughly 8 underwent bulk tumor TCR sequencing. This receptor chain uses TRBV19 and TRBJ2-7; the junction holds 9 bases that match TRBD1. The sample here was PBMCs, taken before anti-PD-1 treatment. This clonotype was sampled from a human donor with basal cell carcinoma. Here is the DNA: TGTGCCAGTAGTATAGCTCACCGGGACAGGGCTTCTACGAAGGGTACTGGGCAGTACTTC. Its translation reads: CASSIAHRDRASTKGTGQYF.